Sequencing of this T cell receptor (beta chain) was carried out in a study of regulatory T cells in long-lasting Graves disease. The authors built TCR beta libraries using iRepertoire HTBI primers and Arm-PCR of CDR3 regions. From the multiplex PCR reads, TCRdb called clonotypes with MiXCR, one entry per CDR3 protein. The sample records around 450,000 distinct CDR3 sequences, roughly 17% being singletons. Details on this clonotype: What it binds is unknown.

Whole-study findings and limits: Those with persistent disease had in common more public clonotypes (about 2,500) than new patients (approximately 1,000).

This CDR3 region has 13 residues. The germline gives CDR1 LNHDA, CDR2 SQIVND (reference sequence). The V and J ends lost 9 bases and 7 bases respectively, with 13 bases between them. Time point specified: newly diagnosed GD, antithyroid drugs for less than 3 months. Following extraction of RNA from PBMCs, that RNA was used to make the TCR library. This sample also belongs to another study, concerning T cells in Graves' hyperthyroidism and ophthalmopathy.

The input for sequencing was peripheral blood mononuclear cells (PBMCs), taken at new diagnosis, from a patient treated with antithyroid drugs. The chain has TRBV19 and TRBJ1-6, with D maybe TRBD1 (5 bases). This receptor was identified in a man aged 35-49 years with Graves disease. Here the CDR3 reads CASSGEGNSPLHF. CDR3 sequence (DNA): TGTGCCAGCTCGGGGGAGGGGAATTCACCCCTCCACTTT.